Listed below are T cell receptor beta chains from one sample, sequenced in a study of CD8+CD57+ T cells in acquired aplastic anemia. TCRdb re-called the reads through MiXCR, storing one row per CDR3 protein. The table includes about 210,000 distinct CDR3 sequences, 34% detected once. What was sequenced was sorted CD4+, CD8+, or CD8+CD57+ T cells (not recorded which) from PBMCs. These receptors all stem from a human donor in good health, serving as a control. Each CDR3 is given with its conserved first and last residue. A D gene is named only where the DNA matches it firmly. A clone size is listed for some rows: how often the clone was seen (once, few, many), or a class if it is expanded.

>TRBV2|TRBJ1-5|TRBD1|few|16
CASRLGTDHSNQPQHF
TGTGCCAGCCGTCTAGGGACAGACCATAGCAATCAGCCCCAGCATTTT
>TRBV19|TRBJ1-2|.|many|14
CASSRPGKDYGYTF
TGTGCCAGTAGTAGGCCGGGAAAGGACTATGGCTACACCTTC
>TRBV19|TRBJ1-5|TRBD1|.|13
CASSQQGYQPQHF
TGTGCCAGTAGTCAACAGGGGTATCAGCCCCAGCATTTT
>TRBV18|TRBJ1-1|.|few|13
CASSRQNLPEAFF
TGTGCCAGCTCAAGACAGAACCTCCCTGAAGCTTTCTTT
>TRBV12-3/TRBV12-4|TRBJ2-5|.|many|13
CASNRVVGETQYF
TGTGCCAGCAATCGGGTGGTCGGTGAGACCCAGTACTTC
>TRBV2|TRBJ1-2|.|once|13
CASSAPQGSGYTF
TGTGCCAGCAGTGCGCCACAGGGAAGTGGCTACACCTTC
>TRBV15|TRBJ2-6|.|few|15
CATSRDQTGANVLTF
TGTGCCACCAGCAGAGATCAAACTGGGGCCAACGTCCTGACTTTC
>TRBV20-1|TRBJ2-2|TRBD1|.|17
CSARVGRTGPNTGELFF
TGCAGTGCTAGAGTCGGCCGGACAGGACCAAACACCGGGGAGCTGTTTTTT
>TRBV9|TRBJ2-1|.|many|13
CASSERGVGEQFF
TGTGCCAGCAGCGAGAGGGGGGTTGGTGAGCAGTTCTTC
>TRBV2|TRBJ1-2|.|.|14
CASSESGGAYSYTF
TGTGCCAGCAGTGAAAGCGGGGGGGCCTATAGCTACACCTTC